This TCR beta chain is from a study of Ad26.COV2.S vaccination and SARS-CoV-2 variants. Across the study: Within the COV1001 Ad26.COV2.S trial arm, the donor was enrolled. Doses of Ad26.COV2.S were injected into muscle once or twice, 56 days apart.

Germline V gives CDR1 LNHDA, CDR2 SQIVND (reference sequence). The CDR3 is made up of 16 amino acids. V was pared by 3 bases and J by 8 bases, with 19 bases between. Treatment here: roughly 18 received Ad26.COV2.S at low or high dose, single or two shots; roughly 5 received placebo; per-sample allocation not given. The samples date from day 63 after the first vaccine or placebo injection. Some clones are missing from TCRdb's copy, which holds only in-frame ones; the method was immunoSEQ multiplex PCR. The sample lists roughly 700,000 clones, more than 80% occurring once. Sequenced material: peripheral blood, taken in a trial of Ad26.COV2.S vaccine versus placebo. The genes are TRBV19 and TRBJ1-4; TRBD1 is a possible D gene (5 bases). The TCR originated in a person aged 18-65 years who received the Ad26.COV2.S COVID-19 vaccine or a placebo. The CDR3 protein is CASSMPLTGVKEKLFF. The CDR3 nucleotides read TGTGCCAGTAGTATGCCTCTGACGGGGGTTAAGGAAAAACTGTTTTTT. The full variable domain, completed using reference TRBV19 and TRBJ1-4, is DGGITQSPKYLFRKEGQNVTLSCEQNLNHDAMYWYRQDPGQGLRLIYYSQIVNDFQKGDIAEGYSVSREKKESFPLTVTSAQKNPTAFYLCASSMPLTGVKEKLFFGSGTQLSVL.